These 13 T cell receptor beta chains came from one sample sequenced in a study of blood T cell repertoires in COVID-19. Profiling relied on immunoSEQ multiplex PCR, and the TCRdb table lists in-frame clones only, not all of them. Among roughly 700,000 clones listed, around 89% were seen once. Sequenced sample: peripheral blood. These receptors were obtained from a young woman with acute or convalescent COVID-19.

CDR3 sequence (DNA): TGCGCCAGCAGGTCACCAGGTGGCATGAACACTGAAGCTTTCTTT. This codes for CASRSPGGMNTEAFF. The chain has TRBV5-1 and TRBJ1-1; unclear D gene. CDR3 length equals 15 residues. Germline V gives CDR1 SGHRS, CDR2 YFSETQ. Trimming stripped 5 bases from V and 0 bases from J, with 14 bases between.

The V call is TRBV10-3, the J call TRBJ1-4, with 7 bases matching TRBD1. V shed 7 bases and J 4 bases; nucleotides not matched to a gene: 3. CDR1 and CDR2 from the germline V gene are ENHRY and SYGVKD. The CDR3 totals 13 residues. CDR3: CAIKGQSNEKLFF. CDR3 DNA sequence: TGTGCCATCAAGGGACAGAGTAATGAAAAACTGTTTTTT.

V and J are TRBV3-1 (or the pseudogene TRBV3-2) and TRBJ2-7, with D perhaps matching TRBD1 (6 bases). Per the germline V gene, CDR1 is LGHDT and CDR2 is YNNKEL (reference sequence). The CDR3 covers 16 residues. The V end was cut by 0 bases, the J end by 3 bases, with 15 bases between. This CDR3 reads CASSQDGDNLYYEQYF. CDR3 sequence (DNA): TGTGCCAGCAGCCAAGATGGGGACAATCTTTACTACGAGCAGTACTTC.

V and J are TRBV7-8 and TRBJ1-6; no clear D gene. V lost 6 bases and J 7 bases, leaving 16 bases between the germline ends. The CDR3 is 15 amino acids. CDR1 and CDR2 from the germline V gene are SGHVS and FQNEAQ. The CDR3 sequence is CASSTRLSKNSPLHF. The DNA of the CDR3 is TGTGCCAGCAGTACACGACTGTCTAAAAATTCACCCCTCCACTTT. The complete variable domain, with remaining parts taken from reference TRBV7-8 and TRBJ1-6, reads GAGVSQSPRYKVAKRGQDVALRCDPISGHVSLFWYQQALGQGPEFLTYFQNEAQLDKSGLPSDRFFAERPEGSVSTLKIQRTQQEDSAVYLCASSTRLSKNSPLHFGNGTRLTVT.

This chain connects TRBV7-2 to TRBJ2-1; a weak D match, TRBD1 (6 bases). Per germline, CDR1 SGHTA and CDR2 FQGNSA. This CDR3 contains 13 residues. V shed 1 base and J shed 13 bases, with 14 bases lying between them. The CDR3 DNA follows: TGTGCCAGCAGCTTAGGCAGGGGCCAAGACCAGTTCTTC. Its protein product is CASSLGRGQDQFF.

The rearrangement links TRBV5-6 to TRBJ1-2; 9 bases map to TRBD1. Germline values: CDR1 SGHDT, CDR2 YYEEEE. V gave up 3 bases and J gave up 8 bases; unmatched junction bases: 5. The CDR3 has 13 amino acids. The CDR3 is CASSYGTGPGYTF. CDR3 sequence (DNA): TGTGCCAGCAGCTACGGGACAGGGCCGGGCTACACCTTC.

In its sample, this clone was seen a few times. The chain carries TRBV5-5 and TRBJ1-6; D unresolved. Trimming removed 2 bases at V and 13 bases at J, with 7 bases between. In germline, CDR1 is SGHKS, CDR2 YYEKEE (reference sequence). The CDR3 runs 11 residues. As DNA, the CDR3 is TGTGCCAGCAGCTTCGGGTGGCCCCTCCACTTT. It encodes CASSFGWPLHF.

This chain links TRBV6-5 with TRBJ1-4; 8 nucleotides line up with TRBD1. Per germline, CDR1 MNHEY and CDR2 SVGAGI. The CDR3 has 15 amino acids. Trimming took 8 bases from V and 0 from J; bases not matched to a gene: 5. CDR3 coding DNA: TGTGCCAGCCAGACAGGGGTTGCAACTAATGAAAAACTGTTTTTT. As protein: CASQTGVATNEKLFF.

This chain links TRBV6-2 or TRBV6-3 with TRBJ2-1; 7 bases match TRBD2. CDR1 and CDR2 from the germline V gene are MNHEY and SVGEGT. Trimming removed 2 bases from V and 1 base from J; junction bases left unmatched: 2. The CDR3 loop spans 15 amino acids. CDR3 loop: CASSYEGGSYNEQFF. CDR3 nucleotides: TGTGCCAGCAGTTACGAGGGAGGGTCCTACAATGAGCAGTTCTTC.

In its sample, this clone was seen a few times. CDR3 DNA sequence: TGTGCCAGCAGCTTGGGGCAGCGGGGGTTACGGGAAAAACTGTTTTTT. This sequence encodes CASSLGQRGLREKLFF. The rearrangement uses TRBV5-8 and TRBJ1-4; tentative D call: TRBD1 (5 bases). The CDR3 is 16 amino acids. Germline V gene data show CDR1 as SGHTS and CDR2 as YDEGEE. V shed 0 bases and J shed 8 bases, with 17 bases lying between them.

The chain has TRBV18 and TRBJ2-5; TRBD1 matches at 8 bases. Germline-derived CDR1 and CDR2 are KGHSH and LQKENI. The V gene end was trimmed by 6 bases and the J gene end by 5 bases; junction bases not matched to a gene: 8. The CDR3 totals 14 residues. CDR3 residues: CASSGQGERETQYF. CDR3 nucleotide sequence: TGTGCCAGCTCCGGACAGGGAGAGAGGGAGACCCAGTACTTC.

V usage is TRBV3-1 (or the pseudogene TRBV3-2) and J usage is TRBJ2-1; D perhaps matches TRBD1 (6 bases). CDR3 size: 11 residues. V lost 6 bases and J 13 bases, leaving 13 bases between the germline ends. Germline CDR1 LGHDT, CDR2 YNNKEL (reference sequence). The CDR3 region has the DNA TGTGCCAGCAGATCGGACAGTTTTCAGTTCTTC. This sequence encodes CASRSDSFQFF.

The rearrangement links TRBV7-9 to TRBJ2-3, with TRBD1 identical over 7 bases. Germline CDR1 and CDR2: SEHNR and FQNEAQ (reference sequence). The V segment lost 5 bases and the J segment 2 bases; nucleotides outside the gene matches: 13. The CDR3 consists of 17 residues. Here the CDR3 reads CASSRLLGGQNTDTQYF. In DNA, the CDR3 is TGTGCCAGCAGCCGTCTCCTAGGGGGCCAAAACACAGATACGCAGTATTTT.